The sequence of this T cell receptor beta chain was determined in a study of T cell repertoires in cytomegalovirus infection. At the level of the study: The authors relied on CMV epitopes, both recently identified HLA-C-restricted and well-studied HLA-B-restricted. Public TCR beta signatures indicated both CMV infection and matching HLA type. Study-wide results and caveats: The response measured ex vivo was dominated by TCR beta clonotypes (HLA-C-restricted and CMV-specific).

The CDR3 loop spans 14 amino acids. Germline V gene data show CDR1 as SGHTA and CDR2 as FQGNSA. V shed 4 bases, J shed 6 bases, and the junction held 6 bases outside the gene matches. This clonotype was observed a few times. Its matching antigen is unknown. MiXCR, run by TCRdb on the reads, gives a single entry per CDR3 protein. Among about 340,000 distinct CDR3 sequences, about 27% were seen once, and the ten largest hold 20%. The J gene is TRBJ2-7, the V gene TRBV7-2; 10 bases agree with TRBD1. This sequence originates from a human donor in good health (CMV status not recorded). Some clones in this sample may be carry-over from other donors' samples. The sample consisted of cultured PBMCs, taken from culture after CMV antigen stimulation. The CDR3 DNA reads as TGTGCCAGCAGCTCGGGACAGGGGAACCGCGAGCAGTACTTC. Translating gives CASSSGQGNREQYF. The entire variable domain, with the rest obtained from reference TRBV7-2 and TRBJ2-7, is as follows: GAGVSQSPSNKVTEKGKDVELRCDPISGHTALYWYRQSLGQGLEFLIYFQGNSAPDKSGLPSDRFSAERTGGSVSTLTIQRTQQEDSAVYLCASSSGQGNREQYFGPGTRLTVT.